The 29 T cell receptor beta chains given below trace back to one sample, sequenced in a study of long-term antiretroviral therapy in people with HIV (dated by TCRdb to 2021 to 2024). Sequencing of the TRB variable region was done with the immunoSEQ hsTCRB v3.0 assay at survey level resolution. The clones in this table, taken by TCRdb from immuneACCESS, are in-frame only. Not every clone is retained; where verified, under half of the shortfall comes from an unresolved V gene, and the cause of the rest is unknown. The sample profile shows fewer than 25,000 clones; around 84% of them were found once. Roughly 7% of the sample comes from the top ten. The sequences come from unsorted PBMCs, collected 1.8 years before starting antiretroviral therapy. The receptor set was obtained from a woman aged 25 to 45 with HIV.

This clone was recorded only once. The chain is built from TRBV7-6 and TRBJ2-4, with no clear D. The CDR3 sequence is 14 residues long. The V end lost 1 base, the J end lost 6 bases, and 10 bases lay between the germline ends. Per the germline V gene, CDR1 is SGHVS and CDR2 is FNYEAQ. The CDR3 loop is CASSLGDGRNIQYF. In DNA, the CDR3 is TGTGCCAGCAGCTTAGGCGACGGCCGAAACATTCAGTACTTC.

V usage is TRBV30 and J usage is TRBJ1-6; 8 nucleotides match TRBD1. The trim removed 3 bases at V and 4 bases at J, leaving 11 bases unmatched. The length of the CDR3 is 17 residues. CDR1 is GTSNPN, CDR2 SVGIG, per germline (reference sequence). In DNA form, the CDR3 reads TGTGCCTGGAGAAGTACCGGGACAGGAGGTTATAATTCACCCCTCCACTTT. It specifies CAWRSTGTGGYNSPLHF.

The table lists this clone with a few counts. The gene calls are TRBV19 and TRBJ1-6; 8 bases agree with TRBD1. CDR1 and CDR2 (germline): LNHDA, SQIVND (reference sequence). The V and J ends lost 4 bases and 7 bases, in that order; junction bases with no gene match: 9. The CDR3 runs 16 residues. The CDR3, as DNA: TGTGCCAGTAGTAATGTGGACAGGGCCCGCAATTCACCCCTCCACTTT. This codes for CASSNVDRARNSPLHF.

V gene TRBV5-1 combines with J gene TRBJ1-2; TRBD1 is a possible D gene (5 bases). CDR1 is SGHRS and CDR2 is YFSETQ in the germline V gene. CDR3 size: 13 residues. V was cut by 4 bases and J by 4 bases, with 11 bases left in between. The CDR3 is CASSRDLPYGYTF. The CDR3 region has the DNA TGCGCCAGCAGCCGGGACCTACCCTATGGCTACACCTTC.

The chain employs TRBV2 and TRBJ1-1; tentative D call: TRBD1 (5 bases). The CDR3 consists of 11 residues. With 4 bases removed from V and 7 bases from J, the gap between germline ends came to 7 bases. Germline V lookup: CDR1 SNHLY, CDR2 FYNNEI. CDR3 DNA sequence: TGTGCCAGCAGTGGGGGCTTTGAAGCTTTCTTT. Translation gives CASSGGFEAFF.

In its sample, this clone was seen a few times. The rearrangement joins TRBV9 to TRBJ1-3; TRBD1 might be the D (5 bases). Trimming took 3 bases from V and 1 from J, leaving 17 bases between them. The CDR3 contains 17 residues. Germline CDR1 SGDLS, CDR2 YYNGEE. The CDR3 loop is CASSAPPGDLSGNTIYF. Here the CDR3 DNA reads TGTGCCAGCAGCGCACCACCGGGGGATTTATCTGGAAACACCATATATTTT.

The chain recombines TRBV28 with TRBJ2-2, with TRBD2 matching 7 bases. V was pared by 4 bases and J by 5 bases, with 1 base of the junction left unmatched. CDR1 and CDR2 (germline): MDHEN, SYDVKM. There are 13 residues in the CDR3. As DNA, the CDR3 is TGTGCCAGCAGTTCTAGCGGAACCGGGGAGCTGTTTTTT. Translation: CASSSSGTGELFF.

The V call is TRBV6-1, the J call TRBJ1-5; a possible D gene is TRBD1 (6 bases). Trimming stripped 3 bases from V and 5 bases from J, with 14 bases between. CDR3 size: 15 residues. Germline V CDR1 and CDR2: MNHNS, SASEGT. CDR3 nucleotides: TGTGCCAGCAGTGACGGGACATTCGAGGATCAGCCCCAGCATTTT. Its translation: CASSDGTFEDQPQHF.

Worth noting for this clone: Sequence at one end of the junction differs from germline and may be a read error. In the same sample, other DNA sequences code for this CDR3. The chain's CDR3 is CASSSGTGAYNEQFF. The CDR3 coding sequence is TGTGCCAGCAGTTCCGGGACAGGGGCCTACAATGAGCAATTCTTC. The V and J genes are TRBV6-5 and TRBJ2-1, with 10 nucleotides matching TRBD1. CDR3 length equals 15 residues. Per germline, CDR1 MNHEY and CDR2 SVGAGI.

This chain connects TRBV5-4 to TRBJ2-3; 16 nucleotides agree with TRBD2. Germline V gene sequence: CDR1 SGHNT, CDR2 YYREEE (reference sequence). This CDR3 region has 18 residues. Unmatched junction bases numbered 7, after V lost 4 bases and J lost 2 bases. The CDR3 loop is CASSGGLAGGTPTDTQYF. The CDR3 DNA reads TGTGCCAGCAGCGGGGGACTAGCGGGGGGGACCCCCACAGATACGCAGTATTTT.

The rearrangement links TRBV5-1 to TRBJ2-5; weak D call: TRBD2 (5 bases). Germline assignment: CDR1 SGHRS and CDR2 YFSETQ. V lost 0 bases, J lost 0 bases, and 12 bases lay in between. This CDR3 has 16 amino acids. The CDR3 nucleotides are TGCGCCAGCAGCTTGGGAACACTAGAGTACCAAGAGACCCAGTACTTC. Translating gives CASSLGTLEYQETQYF. The full variable domain, completed using reference TRBV5-1 and TRBJ2-5, is KAGVTQTPRYLIKTRGQQVTLSCSPISGHRSVSWYQQTPGQGLQFLFEYFSETQRNKGNFPGRFSGRQFSNSRSEMNVSTLELGDSALYLCASSLGTLEYQETQYFGPGTRLLVL.

The chain joins TRBV27 to TRBJ2-5, with a possible D match to TRBD2 (6 bases). V shed 5 bases and J shed 4 bases, with 17 bases lying between them. The CDR3 runs 15 residues. Per the germline V gene, CDR1 is MNHEY and CDR2 is SMNVEV (reference sequence). The CDR3 sequence: CASSPSGTWGETQYF. In DNA, the CDR3 is TGTGCCAGCAGTCCCTCCGGGACTTGGGGAGAGACCCAGTACTTC.

The chain employs TRBV6-5 and TRBJ2-1; no clear D gene. The CDR3 contains 13 residues. Trimming took off 0 bases at V and 6 bases at J, with 6 bases between the two ends. Germline CDR1 reads MNHEY; CDR2 reads SVGAGI. The CDR3 region has the DNA TGTGCCAGCAGTTACTCGCTGGTCAATGAGCAGTTCTTC. Protein: CASSYSLVNEQFF.

This chain connects TRBV5-6 to TRBJ2-5; 8 positions match TRBD2. In germline, CDR1 is SGHDT, CDR2 YYEEEE. The CDR3 totals 15 residues. Losses at the gene ends were 1 base for V and 3 bases for J; bases not matched to a gene: 5. Written as DNA, the CDR3 is TGTGCCAGCAGCTTGCTGACTAGCGACGAAGAGACCCAGTACTTC. It specifies CASSLLTSDEETQYF.

The V and J genes are TRBV7-9 and TRBJ2-5, with D perhaps matching TRBD2 (5 bases). Germline V gene sequence: CDR1 SEHNR, CDR2 FQNEAQ (reference sequence). V was cut by 1 base and J by 5 bases, with 14 bases left in between. This CDR3 comprises 15 residues. CDR3 loop: CASSLVSLPGETQYF. The DNA of the CDR3 is TGTGCCAGCAGCTTAGTTTCTCTCCCGGGGGAGACCCAGTACTTC.

The gene calls are TRBV10-3 and TRBJ2-5; TRBD1 is a possible D gene (6 bases). The length of the CDR3 is 13 residues. From germline, CDR1 is ENHRY and CDR2 SYGVKD. The V gene lost 7 bases and the J gene lost 5 bases, with 14 bases spanning the gap. CDR3 residues: CAITQGTEETQYF. CDR3 coding DNA: TGTGCCATCACTCAGGGGACGGAGGAGACCCAGTACTTC.

The table lists this clone with a count of one. V gene TRBV5-1 combines with J gene TRBJ1-1; D is uncertain. The CDR3 has 14 amino acids. V shed 3 bases and J shed 1 base, with 10 bases lying between them. Germline V gene data show CDR1 as SGHRS and CDR2 as YFSETQ. The CDR3 nucleotides are TGCGCCAGCAGCTCAACCGGCGGGAACACTGAAGCTTTCTTT. Translation gives CASSSTGGNTEAFF.

This clone was recorded once. V is TRBV10-3 and J is TRBJ1-2, with D unresolved. Germline V lookup: CDR1 ENHRY, CDR2 SYGVKD. V lost 2 bases and J lost 1, with 8 bases in between. The CDR3 covers 14 residues. The CDR3 reads CAISEGHLNYGYTF. CDR3 in DNA: TGTGCCATCAGTGAGGGGCATCTTAACTATGGCTACACCTTC.

The table lists this clone with a few counts. The gene calls are TRBV10-3 and TRBJ2-2; D uncertain. CDR1 is ENHRY and CDR2 is SYGVKD in the germline V gene. Trimming left V 3 bases short and J 8 bases short, with 13 bases between. The CDR3 totals 14 residues. Here the CDR3 DNA reads TGTGCCATCAGTGAAGGGCCGCGAATTGGGGAGCTGTTTTTT. Translation: CAISEGPRIGELFF.

As DNA, the CDR3 is TGTGCCAGCAGTCTGGAGGGTTATGGCTACACCTTC. Its protein product is CASSLEGYGYTF. The chain is built from TRBV6-5 and TRBJ1-2; D is unclear. CDR1 MNHEY and CDR2 SVGAGI come from the germline V gene. The CDR3 totals 12 residues. V lost 5 bases, J lost 5 bases, and 9 bases lay in between.

The chain joins TRBV6-1 to TRBJ1-4; weak D call: TRBD1 (5 bases). Germline CDR1 and CDR2: MNHNS and SASEGT. CDR3 length: 19 residues. V lost 4 bases to trimming and J lost 4 bases, with 25 bases between them. DNA for the CDR3: TGTGCCAGCAGTGCTAATCCCGGGACGGAGATAATGGTTAATGAAAAACTGTTTTTT. Its translation: CASSANPGTEIMVNEKLFF.

The genes are TRBV7-2 and TRBJ1-5; D is perhaps TRBD1 (6 bases). From germline, CDR1 is SGHTA and CDR2 FQGNSA. The CDR3 loop spans 12 amino acids. Trimming took off 3 bases at V and 8 bases at J, with 8 bases between the two ends. The CDR3 sequence is CASSFNREPQHF. DNA for the CDR3: TGTGCCAGCAGCTTCAACAGGGAGCCCCAGCATTTT.

V and J are TRBV6-5 and TRBJ1-5; D possibly corresponds to TRBD1 (5 bases). With 7 bases removed from V and 2 bases from J, the gap between germline ends came to 12 bases. The CDR3 covers 14 residues. In germline, CDR1 is MNHEY, CDR2 SVGAGI. CDR3 sequence (DNA): TGTGCCAGCACCTCAGACAGAGGCAATCAGCCCCAGCATTTT. It codes for CASTSDRGNQPQHF.

V and J are TRBV10-3 and TRBJ2-5, with 7 bases that match TRBD2. The J segment lost 1 base and the V segment lost 11 bases, leaving 4 bases of the junction unmatched. The CDR3 consists of 12 residues. Germline V gives CDR1 ENHRY, CDR2 SYGVKD. The CDR3 coding sequence is TGTGCCGCCTCGGGGGGCCAAGAGACCCAGTACTTC. Its translation: CAASGGQETQYF.

The table lists this clone with a few counts. J is TRBJ1-5 and V is TRBV11-2, with D unclear. Germline-derived CDR1 and CDR2 are SGHAT and FQNNGV. The CDR3 length is 15 residues. V was clipped by 0 bases and J by 4 bases, with 10 bases between them. CDR3 sequence: CASSLDPGRNQPQHF. Written as DNA, the CDR3 is TGTGCCAGCAGCTTAGATCCAGGTAGGAATCAGCCCCAGCATTTT.

CDR3: CASSLQLSGNTIYF. The CDR3 nucleotides are TGTGCCAGCAGCTTGCAGCTGTCTGGAAACACCATATATTTT. The chain combines TRBV9 with TRBJ1-3; the D is unclear. CDR3 size: 14 residues. Looked up from germline, CDR1 is SGDLS and CDR2 is YYNGEE. V shed 4 bases and J shed 1 base, with 9 bases lying between them.

The V and J genes are TRBV7-2 and TRBJ1-2; 7 bases are a match to TRBD1. The V gene's germline CDR1 is SGHTA and CDR2 FQGNSA. The CDR3 totals 16 residues. Unmatched junction bases numbered 11, after V lost 5 bases and J lost 2 bases. The CDR3 region is CASSLTRTGPNYGYTF. CDR3 sequence (DNA): TGTGCCAGCAGCCTCACTAGGACAGGCCCCAACTATGGCTACACCTTC.

This CDR3 reads CASSMEAALNTEAFF. CDR3 DNA sequence: TGTGCCAGCAGTATGGAGGCCGCATTGAACACTGAAGCTTTCTTT. The chain combines TRBV6-1 with TRBJ1-1; unclear D gene. Germline CDR1 MNHNS, CDR2 SASEGT. The V gene lost 5 bases and the J gene lost 0 bases, with 13 bases spanning the gap. The CDR3 spans 15 residues.

The gene calls are TRBV19 and TRBJ1-5, with a possible D match to TRBD1 (5 bases). V was cut by 6 bases and J by 2 bases, with 11 bases left in between. Germline V gene data show CDR1 as LNHDA and CDR2 as SQIVND (reference sequence). The CDR3 consists of 14 residues. The CDR3 region has the DNA TGTGCCAGTAGAGTGGCGGGGGGCAATCAGCCCCAGCATTTT. It encodes CASRVAGGNQPQHF.